This TCR beta chain was captured in a study of post-analysis software for immune sequencing data. Study-wide findings and caveats: Multiple sclerosis was associated with a significant reduction in normalized Chao1 diversity relative to controls.

TCR beta cDNA libraries had unique molecular identifiers. TCRdb recomputed calls from the PCR reads with MiXCR, one row per CDR3 protein. The sample yields 700,000 to 800,000 distinct CDR3 sequences, roughly 30% seen once. On this clonotype itself: No antigen is known for it.

The source material was blood. This clonotype was obtained from a girl under 18 with multiple sclerosis.

The CDR3 spells CASSNPRLAGPLGEQFF. CDR3 nucleotides: TGTGCCAGCAGCAACCCGAGACTAGCGGGGCCACTAGGCGAGCAGTTCTTC. The V and J genes are TRBV5-6 and TRBJ2-1, with TRBD2 matching 11 bases. After removal of 4 bases from V and 10 bases from J, the junction contained 16 bases not matched to a gene. Germline V gene lookup returns CDR1 SGHDT and CDR2 YYEEEE. CDR3 length: 17 amino acids.